This T cell receptor beta chain was observed in a study of regulatory T cells in long-lasting Graves disease. Whole-study results and caveats: Whereas new patients shared 970 or so public clonotypes, persistent patients shared more, at a few thousand. TRBV28, TRBJ1-2 and TRBJ2-5 were favored in persistent disease. Those with persistent Graves' had less TCR diversity than newly diagnosed patients. Only peripheral blood was studied, not thyroid tissue.

Time point in this sample: persistent/refractory GD, antithyroid drugs over 5 years with positive TRAb. From RNA extracted from PBMCs, the TCR library was made. Relying on iRepertoire HTBI primers and Arm-PCR of CDR3 regions, the team built TCR beta libraries. TCRdb ran MiXCR on the multiplex PCR reads and lists one entry per CDR3 protein. The data hold about 660,000 distinct CDR3 sequences, with around 32% observed a single time. Concerning this clonotype itself: Its antigen is undetermined.

The CDR3 is made up of 11 amino acids. The germline V and J ends were trimmed by 5 bases and 5 bases, with 8 bases remaining between them. CDR1 is SQVTM, CDR2 ANQGSEA, per germline. This chain connects TRBV29-1 to TRBJ2-3; D gene uncertain. The sequencing here drew on peripheral blood mononuclear cells (PBMCs), taken when the disease was refractory, from a patient treated with antithyroid drugs. This receptor was taken from a female donor with Graves disease. DNA for the CDR3: TGCAGCGTTCATATCTTAGATACGCAGTATTTT. This encodes CSVHILDTQYF.